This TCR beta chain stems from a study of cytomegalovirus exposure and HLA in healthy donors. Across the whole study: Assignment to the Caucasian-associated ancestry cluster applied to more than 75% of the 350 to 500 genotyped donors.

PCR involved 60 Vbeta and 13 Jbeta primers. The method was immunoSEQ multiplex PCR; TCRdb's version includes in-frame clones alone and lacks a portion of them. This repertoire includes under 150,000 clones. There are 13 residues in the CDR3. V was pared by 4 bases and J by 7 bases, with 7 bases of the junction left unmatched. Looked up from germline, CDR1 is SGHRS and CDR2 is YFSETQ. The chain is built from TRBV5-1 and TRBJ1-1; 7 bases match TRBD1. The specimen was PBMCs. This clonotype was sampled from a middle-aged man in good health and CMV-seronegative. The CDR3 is CASSINRGYEAFF. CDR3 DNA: TGCGCCAGCAGCATTAACAGGGGATATGAAGCTTTCTTT. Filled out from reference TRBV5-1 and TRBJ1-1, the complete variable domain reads KAGVTQTPRYLIKTRGQQVTLSCSPISGHRSVSWYQQTPGQGLQFLFEYFSETQRNKGNFPGRFSGRQFSNSRSEMNVSTLELGDSALYLCASSINRGYEAFFGQGTRLTVV.